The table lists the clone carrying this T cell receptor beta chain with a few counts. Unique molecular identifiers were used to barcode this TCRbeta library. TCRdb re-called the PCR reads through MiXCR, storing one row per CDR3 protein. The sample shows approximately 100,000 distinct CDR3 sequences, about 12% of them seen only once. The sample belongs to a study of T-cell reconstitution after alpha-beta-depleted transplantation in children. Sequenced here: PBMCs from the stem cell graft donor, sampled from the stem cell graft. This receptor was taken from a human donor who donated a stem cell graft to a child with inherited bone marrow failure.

The CDR3 DNA is TGTGCCATCAGTGAGTCGACGAGGCAGGTGCCTGGTTCACCCCTCCACTTT. Its protein is CAISESTRQVPGSPLHF. The chain has TRBV10-3 and TRBJ1-6; D unresolved. Germline V gene sequence: CDR1 ENHRY, CDR2 SYGVKD. The CDR3 is 17 amino acids. The V end lost 0 bases, the J end lost 9 bases, and 18 bases lay between the germline ends.